These 5 T cell receptor beta chains were all obtained from the same sample, sequenced in a study of blood T cell repertoires in COVID-19. TCRdb's table, derived via immunoSEQ multiplex PCR, lists solely in-frame clones and lacks some. The sample has roughly 240,000 clones, 70% to 90% seen once. Sequencing was done on a sample of peripheral blood. These receptor sequences come from a man in his sixties who had recovered from COVID-19.

The chain combines TRBV18 with TRBJ1-4; perhaps TRBD1 as D (5 bases). Trimming left V 5 bases short and J 4 bases short, with 11 bases between. The CDR3 is made up of 14 amino acids. CDR1 KGHSH and CDR2 LQKENI come from the germline V gene. The DNA for the CDR3 is TGTGCCAGCTCAAAAACAGGCGGTAATGAAAAACTGTTTTTT. Its protein is CASSKTGGNEKLFF.

This sequence joins TRBV4-1 and TRBJ1-6; D is ambiguous. The CDR3 has 17 amino acids. CDR1 MGHRA and CDR2 YSYEKL come from the germline V gene. V lost 0 bases to trimming and J lost 6 bases, with 15 bases between them. Here the CDR3 reads CASSQDRGARFNSPLHF. The CDR3, as DNA: TGCGCCAGCAGCCAAGATCGAGGAGCAAGGTTTAATTCACCCCTCCACTTT.

The chain employs TRBV5-8 and TRBJ2-3, with 13 bases fitting TRBD2. The trim removed 4 bases at V and 6 bases at J, leaving 11 bases unmatched. The CDR3 length is 17 residues. Germline V gene sequence: CDR1 SGHTS, CDR2 YDEGEE. CDR3 residues: CASSVGLAGASVDTQYF. The CDR3 DNA reads TGTGCCAGCAGCGTCGGACTAGCGGGAGCCTCGGTGGATACGCAGTATTTT.

This clone was observed once. The V and J genes are TRBV25-1 and TRBJ1-4; possible D gene TRBD1, 6 bases. Trimming cost V 8 bases and J 5 bases, with 18 bases left between them. The CDR3 loop spans 15 amino acids. Germline CDR1 is MGHDK and CDR2 is SYGVNS. CDR3 amino acids: CASRGATGMNEKLFF. The CDR3 DNA reads TGTGCCAGCCGGGGGGCTACAGGAATGAATGAAAAACTGTTTTTT. The full variable domain, its missing parts supplied by reference TRBV25-1 and TRBJ1-4, is EADIYQTPRYLVIGTGKKITLECSQTMGHDKMYWYQQDPGMELHLIHYSYGVNSTEKGDLSSESTVSRIRTEHFPLTLESARPSHTSQYLCASRGATGMNEKLFFGSGTQLSVL.

This clone has a handful of counts. DNA of the CDR3: TGTGCCAGCAGCCTCCATCCGACAGGGGAGAACACTGAAGCTTTCTTT. It codes for CASSLHPTGENTEAFF. The chain has TRBV5-5 and TRBJ1-1, with 8 bases lining up with TRBD1. Germline lookup yields CDR1 SGHKS and CDR2 YYEKEE (reference sequence). The CDR3 spans 16 residues. V lost 4 bases to trimming and J lost 1 base; unmatched junction nucleotides: 9.